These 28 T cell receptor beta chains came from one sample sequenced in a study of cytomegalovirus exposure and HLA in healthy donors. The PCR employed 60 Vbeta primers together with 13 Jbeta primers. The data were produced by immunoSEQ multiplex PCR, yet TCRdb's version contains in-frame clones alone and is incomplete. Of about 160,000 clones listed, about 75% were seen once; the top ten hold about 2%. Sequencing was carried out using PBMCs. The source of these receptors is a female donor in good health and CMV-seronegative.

The CDR3 coding sequence is TGTGCCAGCAGCTTGATTGCGGGGAGCTCCTATAATTCACCCCTCCACTTT. Translation gives CASSLIAGSSYNSPLHF. The rearrangement joins TRBV5-6 to TRBJ1-6, with no clear D. Germline loops: CDR1 SGHDT, CDR2 YYEEEE. This CDR3 spans 17 amino acids. The V and J ends lost 1 base and 0 bases respectively, with 11 bases between them.

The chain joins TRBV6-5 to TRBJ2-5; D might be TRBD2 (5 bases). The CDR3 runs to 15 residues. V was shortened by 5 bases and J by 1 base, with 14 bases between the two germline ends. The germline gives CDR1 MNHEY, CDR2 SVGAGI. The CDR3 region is CASSTRRGLQETQYF. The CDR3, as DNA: TGTGCCAGCAGTACTAGGAGAGGACTCCAAGAGACCCAGTACTTC.

The CDR3 bases are TGTGCCAGCAGCCAAGATTGGAGGACAGGGGGAGCTTTCTTT. Encoded protein: CASSQDWRTGGAFF. This chain links TRBV4-2 with TRBJ1-1; 10 positions agree with TRBD1. The CDR3 consists of 14 residues. V shed 0 bases, J shed 10 bases, and the junction held 5 bases outside the gene matches. Germline V CDR1 and CDR2: LGHNA, YNFKEQ.

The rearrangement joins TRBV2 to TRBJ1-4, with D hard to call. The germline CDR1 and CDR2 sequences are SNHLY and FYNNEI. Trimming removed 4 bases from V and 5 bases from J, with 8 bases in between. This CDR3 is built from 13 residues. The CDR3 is CASSGAANEKLFF. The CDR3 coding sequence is TGTGCCAGCAGTGGGGCAGCAAATGAAAAACTGTTTTTT.

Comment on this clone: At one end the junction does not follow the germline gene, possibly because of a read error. Here the CDR3 reads CASNEQGFQETQYF. CDR3 nucleotides: TGTGCCAGCAATGAACAGGGGTTTCAGGAGACCCAGTACTTC. The gene calls are TRBV25-1 and TRBJ2-5; 7 bases match TRBD1. Per germline, CDR1 MGHDK and CDR2 SYGVNS. The CDR3 consists of 14 residues.

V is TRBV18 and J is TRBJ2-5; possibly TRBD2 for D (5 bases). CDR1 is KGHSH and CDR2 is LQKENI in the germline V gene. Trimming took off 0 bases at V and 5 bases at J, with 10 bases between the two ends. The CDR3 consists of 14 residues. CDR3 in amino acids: CASSPPGGGETQYF. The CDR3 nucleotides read TGTGCCAGCTCACCACCCGGTGGAGGCGAGACCCAGTACTTC.

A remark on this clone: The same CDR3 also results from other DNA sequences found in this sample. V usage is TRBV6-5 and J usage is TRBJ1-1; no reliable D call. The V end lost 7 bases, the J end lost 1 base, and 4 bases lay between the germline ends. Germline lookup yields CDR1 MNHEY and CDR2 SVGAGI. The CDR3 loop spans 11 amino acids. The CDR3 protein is CASTRNTEAFF. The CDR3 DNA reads TGTGCCAGCACCAGGAACACTGAAGCTTTCTTT.

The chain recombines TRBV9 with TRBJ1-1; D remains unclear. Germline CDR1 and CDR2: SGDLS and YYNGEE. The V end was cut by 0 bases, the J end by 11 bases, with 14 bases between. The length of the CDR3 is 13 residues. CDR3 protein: CASSVEVTARAFF. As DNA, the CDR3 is TGTGCCAGCAGCGTAGAGGTTACAGCCCGGGCTTTCTTT.

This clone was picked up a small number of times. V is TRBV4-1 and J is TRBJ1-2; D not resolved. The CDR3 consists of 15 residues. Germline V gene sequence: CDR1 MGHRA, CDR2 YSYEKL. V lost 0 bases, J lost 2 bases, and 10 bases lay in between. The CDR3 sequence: CASSQDLTPNYGYTF. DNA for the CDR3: TGCGCCAGCAGCCAAGATCTGACACCAAACTATGGCTACACCTTC.

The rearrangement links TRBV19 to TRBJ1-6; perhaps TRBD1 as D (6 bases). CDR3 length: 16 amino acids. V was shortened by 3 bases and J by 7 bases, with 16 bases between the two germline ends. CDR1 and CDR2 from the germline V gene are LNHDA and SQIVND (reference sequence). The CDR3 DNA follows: TGTGCCAGTAGTATTTCCCTTAGCGGGGGCAATTCACCCCTCCACTTT. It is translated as CASSISLSGGNSPLHF.

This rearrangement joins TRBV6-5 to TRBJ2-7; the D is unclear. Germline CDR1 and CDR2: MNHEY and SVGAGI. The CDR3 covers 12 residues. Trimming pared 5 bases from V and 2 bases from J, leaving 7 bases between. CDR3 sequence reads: CASSVPAYEQYF. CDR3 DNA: TGTGCCAGCAGTGTACCAGCCTACGAGCAGTACTTC.

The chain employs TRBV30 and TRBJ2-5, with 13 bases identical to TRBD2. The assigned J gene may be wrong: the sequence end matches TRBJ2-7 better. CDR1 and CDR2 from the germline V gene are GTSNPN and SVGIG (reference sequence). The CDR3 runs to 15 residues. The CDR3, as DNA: TGTGCCTGGAGGACACTAGCGGGGGGGTACCACGAGCAGTACTTC. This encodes CAWRTLAGGYHEQYF.

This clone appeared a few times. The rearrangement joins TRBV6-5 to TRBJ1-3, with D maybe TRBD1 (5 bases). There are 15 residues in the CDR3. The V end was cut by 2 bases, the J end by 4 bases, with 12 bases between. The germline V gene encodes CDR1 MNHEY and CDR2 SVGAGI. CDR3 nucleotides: TGTGCCAGCAGTTACGGCAGGGCGGTGGGAAACACCATATATTTT. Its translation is CASSYGRAVGNTIYF.

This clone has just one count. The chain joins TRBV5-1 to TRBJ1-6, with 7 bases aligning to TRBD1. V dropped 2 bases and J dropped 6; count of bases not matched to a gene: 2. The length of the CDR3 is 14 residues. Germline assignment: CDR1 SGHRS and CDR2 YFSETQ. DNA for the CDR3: TGCGCCAGCAGCTTACAGGGGCCTAATTCACCCCTCCACTTT. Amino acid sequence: CASSLQGPNSPLHF.

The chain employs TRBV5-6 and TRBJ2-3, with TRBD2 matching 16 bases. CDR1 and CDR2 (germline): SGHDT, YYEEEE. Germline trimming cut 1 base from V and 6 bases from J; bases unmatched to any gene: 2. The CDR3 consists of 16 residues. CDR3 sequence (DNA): TGTGCCAGCAGCTTGTGGGGACTAGCGGGAGGGGATACGCAGTATTTT. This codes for CASSLWGLAGGDTQYF.

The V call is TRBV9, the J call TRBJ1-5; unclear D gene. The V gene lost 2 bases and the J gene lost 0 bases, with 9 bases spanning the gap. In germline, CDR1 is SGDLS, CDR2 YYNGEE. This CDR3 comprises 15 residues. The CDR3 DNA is TGTGCCAGCAGCGTCGGAGGTATTAGCAATCAGCCCCAGCATTTT. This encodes CASSVGGISNQPQHF. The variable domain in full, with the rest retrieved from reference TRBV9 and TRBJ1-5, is DSGVTQTPKHLITATGQRVTLRCSPRSGDLSVYWYQQSLDQGLQFLIQYYNGEERAKGNILERFSAQQFPDLHSELNLSSLELGDSALYFCASSVGGISNQPQHFGDGTRLSIL.

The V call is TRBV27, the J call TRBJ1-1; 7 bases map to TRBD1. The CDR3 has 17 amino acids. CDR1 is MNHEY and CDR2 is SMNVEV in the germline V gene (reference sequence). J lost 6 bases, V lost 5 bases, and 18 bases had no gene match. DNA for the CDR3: TGTGCCAGCAGTCCCGAAAGGGGGACCCTGCAGGGGGCTGAAGCTTTCTTT. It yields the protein CASSPERGTLQGAEAFF.

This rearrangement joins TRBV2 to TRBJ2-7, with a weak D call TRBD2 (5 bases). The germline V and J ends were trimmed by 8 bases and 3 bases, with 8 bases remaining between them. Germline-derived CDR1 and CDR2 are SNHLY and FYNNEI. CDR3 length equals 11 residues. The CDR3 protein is CASVRGYEQYF. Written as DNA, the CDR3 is TGTGCCAGCGTACGGGGCTACGAGCAGTACTTC.

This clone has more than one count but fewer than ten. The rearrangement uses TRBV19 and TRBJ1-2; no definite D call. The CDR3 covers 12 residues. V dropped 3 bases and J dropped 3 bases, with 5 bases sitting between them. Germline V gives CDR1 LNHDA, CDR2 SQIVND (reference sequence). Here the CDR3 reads CASSIGDYGYTF. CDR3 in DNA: TGTGCCAGTAGTATCGGAGACTATGGCTACACCTTC.

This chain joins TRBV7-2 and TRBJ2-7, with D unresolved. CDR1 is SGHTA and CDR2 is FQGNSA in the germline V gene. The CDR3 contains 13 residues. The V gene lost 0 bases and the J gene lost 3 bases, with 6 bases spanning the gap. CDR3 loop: CASSLAPGYEQYF. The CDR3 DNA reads TGTGCCAGCAGCTTAGCCCCGGGCTACGAGCAGTACTTC.

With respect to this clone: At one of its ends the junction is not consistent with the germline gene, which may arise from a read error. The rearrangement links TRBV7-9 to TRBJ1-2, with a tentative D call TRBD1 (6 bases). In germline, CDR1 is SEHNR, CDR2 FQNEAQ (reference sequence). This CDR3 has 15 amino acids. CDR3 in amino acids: CSSGLRGAENYGYTF. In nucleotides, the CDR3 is TGTTCCAGCGGACTTCGGGGGGCGGAAAACTATGGCTACACCTTC. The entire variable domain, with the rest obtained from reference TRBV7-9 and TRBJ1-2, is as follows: DTGVSQNPRHKITKRGQNVTFRCDPISEHNRLYWYRQTLGQGPEFLTYFQNEAQLEKSRLLSDRFSAERPKGSFSTLEIQRTEQGDSAMYLCSSGLRGAENYGYTFGSGTRLTVV.

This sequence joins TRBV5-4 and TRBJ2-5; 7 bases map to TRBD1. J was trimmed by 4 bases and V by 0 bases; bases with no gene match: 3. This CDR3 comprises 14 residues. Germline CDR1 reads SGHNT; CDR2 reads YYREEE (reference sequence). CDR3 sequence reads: CASSLGGGGETQYF. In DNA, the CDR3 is TGTGCCAGCAGCTTGGGAGGGGGCGGAGAGACCCAGTACTTC.

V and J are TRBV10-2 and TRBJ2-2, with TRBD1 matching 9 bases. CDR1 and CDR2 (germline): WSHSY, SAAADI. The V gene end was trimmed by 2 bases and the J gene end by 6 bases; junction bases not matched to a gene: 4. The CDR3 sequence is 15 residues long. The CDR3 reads CASSEGQGLAGELFF. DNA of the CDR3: TGCGCCAGCAGTGAGGGACAGGGGTTGGCCGGGGAGCTGTTTTTT.

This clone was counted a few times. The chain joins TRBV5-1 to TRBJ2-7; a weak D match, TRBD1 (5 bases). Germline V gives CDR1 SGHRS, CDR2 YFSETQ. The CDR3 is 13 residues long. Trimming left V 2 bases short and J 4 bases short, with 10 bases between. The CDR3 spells CASSFSGLYEQYF. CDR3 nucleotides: TGCGCCAGCAGCTTCTCAGGGTTATACGAGCAGTACTTC.

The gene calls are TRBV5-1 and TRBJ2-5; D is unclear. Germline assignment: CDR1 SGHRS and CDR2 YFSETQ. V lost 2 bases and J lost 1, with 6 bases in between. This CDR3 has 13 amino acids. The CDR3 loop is CASSFTPQETQYF. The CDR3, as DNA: TGCGCCAGCAGCTTCACTCCCCAAGAGACCCAGTACTTC.

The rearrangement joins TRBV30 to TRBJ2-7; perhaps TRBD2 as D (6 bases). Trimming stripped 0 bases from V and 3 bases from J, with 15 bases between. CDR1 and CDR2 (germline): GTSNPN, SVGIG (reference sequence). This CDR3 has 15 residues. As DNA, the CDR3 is TGTGCCTGGAGTGTATCGGGGGTAGGGATCTACGAGCAGTACTTC. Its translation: CAWSVSGVGIYEQYF.

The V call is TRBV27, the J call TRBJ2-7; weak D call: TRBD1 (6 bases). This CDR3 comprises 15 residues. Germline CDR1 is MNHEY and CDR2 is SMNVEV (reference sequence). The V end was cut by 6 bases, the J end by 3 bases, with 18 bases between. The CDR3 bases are TGTGCCAGCAGGGGGGCGGGCTTCGGTCGCTACGAGCAGTACTTC. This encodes CASRGAGFGRYEQYF.

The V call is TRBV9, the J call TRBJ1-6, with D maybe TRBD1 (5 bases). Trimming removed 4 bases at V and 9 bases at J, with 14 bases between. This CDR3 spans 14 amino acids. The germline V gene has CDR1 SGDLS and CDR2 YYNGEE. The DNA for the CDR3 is TGTGCCAGCAGCCCTCAGGACACCCGTTCACCCCTCCACTTT. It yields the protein CASSPQDTRSPLHF.